This T cell receptor (beta chain) was found in a study of control samples from healthy donors and cancer patients (dated by TCRdb to the early 2020s). With regard to this clone: Its cognate antigen has yet to be identified. Qualities for individual bases were not recorded, and no much larger clone is one base off.

Library preparation employed the immunoSEQ multiplex PCR assay. Not all clones reach the TCRdb copy of this immuneACCESS table, which keeps in-frame sequences only. Checked studies attribute under half of the gap to unresolved V genes and leave the rest unexplained. The sample data list some 120,000 clones, and more than 85% of these were observed just once. In total, the top ten clones hold about 1.5% of the sample. Relative to germline, V is 3 bases shorter and J is 2 bases shorter, with 12 bases between their ends. The CDR3 measures 15 amino acids from cysteine to phenylalanine. Kept here is only the CDR3 DNA, which spans 45 bases and is read in frame from base 1. Per the germline V gene (reference sequence), LGHDT is the CDR1 and YNNKEL is the CDR2.

The chain employs TRBV3-1 (or the pseudogene TRBV3-2) and TRBJ2-3, and the D gene may be TRBD1, 6 bases matching. This clonotype originated in a man over 45 with head and neck cancer. Sequenced sample: PBMCs. The CDR3 corresponds to CASSQTTGITDTQYF. In nucleotide form, the sequence is TGTGCCAGCAGCCAGACGACAGGAATCACAGATACGCAGTATTTT.